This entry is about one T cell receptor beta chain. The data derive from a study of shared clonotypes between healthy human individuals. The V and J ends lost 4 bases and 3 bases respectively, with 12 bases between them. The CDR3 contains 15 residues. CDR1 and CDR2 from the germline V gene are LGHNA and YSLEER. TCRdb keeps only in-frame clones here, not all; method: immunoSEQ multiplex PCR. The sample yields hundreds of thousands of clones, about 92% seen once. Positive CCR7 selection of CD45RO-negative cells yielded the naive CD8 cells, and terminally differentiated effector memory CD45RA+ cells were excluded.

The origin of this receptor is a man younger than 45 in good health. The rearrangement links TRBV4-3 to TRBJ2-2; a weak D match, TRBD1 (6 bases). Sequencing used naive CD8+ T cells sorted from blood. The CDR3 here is CASSRQVSDTGELFF. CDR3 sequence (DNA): TGCGCCAGCAGCCGACAGGTTTCCGACACCGGGGAGCTGTTTTTT.